These T cell receptor beta chains were read from a single sample in a study of regulatory T cells in long-lasting Graves disease. TCRdb ran MiXCR on the multiplex PCR reads and lists one entry per CDR3 protein. The data contain under 300,000 distinct CDR3 sequences, approximately 18% of them seen just once; the ten biggest clones take up around 15%. A further study also used this sample, focusing on T cells in Graves' hyperthyroidism and ophthalmopathy.

The sequencing used peripheral blood mononuclear cells (PBMCs), collected at new diagnosis, from a patient treated with antithyroid drugs. The receptors were sampled from a woman aged 25-40 years with Graves disease. The CDR3 runs from the conserved cysteine through the conserved F or W. D genes are given only for firm matches. Part of the rows lack a size; the others show once, few, many or a class for expanded clones.

j_gene,d_gene,abundance,len,v_gene,CDR3nt,CDR3aa
TRBJ2-1,NA,NA,14,TRBV5-6,TGTGCCAGCAGCCCCAATTACCGTGACAATGAGCAGTTCTTC,CASSPNYRDNEQFF
TRBJ2-7,TRBD1,many,15,TRBV4-1,TGCGCCAGCAGCCTGGGACAGGGGATCTCCTACGAGCAGTACTTC,CASSLGQGISYEQYF
TRBJ1-2,NA,NA,11,TRBV30,TGTGCCTGGAGTCCGGAGGCCCTTCACACCTTC,CAWSPEALHTF
TRBJ2-3,NA,many,15,TRBV20-1,TGCAGTGCTAGAGATGTTGGGGGGTTATCGGATACGCAGTATTTT,CSARDVGGLSDTQYF
TRBJ2-4,TRBD1,few,15,TRBV19,TGTGCCAGTAGCCTCAGGGGACAGCCGAAAAACATTCAGTACTTC,CASSLRGQPKNIQYF
TRBJ1-6,NA,many,13,TRBV6-1,TGTGCCAGCAGACCCGACTATAATTCACCCCTCCACTTT,CASRPDYNSPLHF
TRBJ1-1,NA,many,14,TRBV3-1,TGTGCCAGCAGCCCGAACGGAAGAGGCGGGGTTGCTTTCTTT,CASSPNGRGGVAFF
TRBJ1-4,NA,many,14,TRBV2,TGTGCCAGCAGTAAGGCCGGGGGCGGAGAAAAACTGTTTTTT,CASSKAGGGEKLFF
TRBJ2-5,TRBD2,NA,14,TRBV18,TGTGCCAGCTCTCCCCTGGGACTAAAAGAGACCCAGTACTTC,CASSPLGLKETQYF
TRBJ1-2,NA,many,14,TRBV10-3,TGTGCCATCAGGGCCCAGGGCGGAGGCTATGGCTACACCTTC,CAIRAQGGGYGYTF
TRBJ2-3,NA,many,13,TRBV14,TGTGCCAGCAGCCTGTTGGTTTCAGATACGCAGTATTTT,CASSLLVSDTQYF
TRBJ1-1,NA,NA,14,TRBV9,TGTGCCAGCAGCCCCGTATATGGTGACACTGAAGCTTTCTTT,CASSPVYGDTEAFF
TRBJ2-4,NA,many,15,TRBV7-2,TGTACCAGCAGCTTAAATCGATTACCCAAAAACATTCAGTACTTC,CTSSLNRLPKNIQYF
TRBJ2-1,NA,many,13,TRBV7-3,TGTGCCAGCAGCTTTGTATCCGCCAATGAGCAGTTCTTC,CASSFVSANEQFF
TRBJ2-7,NA,NA,11,TRBV2,TGTGCCAGCAGTGAGTGGTCACCGCAGTACTTC,CASSEWSPQYF
TRBJ2-1,NA,many,14,TRBV6-1,TGTGCCAGCAGTGGGGGGGCCTCCTACAATGAGCAGTTCTTC,CASSGGASYNEQFF
TRBJ2-3,NA,few,13,TRBV5-6,TGTGCCAGCAGCTTGGACATCCCAGATACGCAGTATTTT,CASSLDIPDTQYF
TRBJ1-1,NA,few,17,TRBV4-1,TGCGCCAGCAGCCCTTATTTCCCGGGACAAAAGGGTCCAGAAGCTTTCTTT,CASSPYFPGQKGPEAFF
TRBJ2-2,NA,many,15,TRBV6-5,TGTGCCAGCAGTTACGCACAGGGAAACACCGGGGAGCTGTTTTTT,CASSYAQGNTGELFF
TRBJ1-1,NA,many,14,TRBV13,TGTGCCAGCAGCATCAGGGACTTGAACACTGAAGCTTTCTTT,CASSIRDLNTEAFF
TRBJ1-4,NA,many,15,TRBV9,TGTGCCAGCAGCGTAATGGGTGGGGGAAATGAAAAACTGTTTTTT,CASSVMGGGNEKLFF
TRBJ2-7,NA,many,12,TRBV6-1,TGTGCCACCCTAGCGAGGTCCGACGAGCAGTACTTC,CATLARSDEQYF
TRBJ1-4,TRBD1,many,13,TRBV20-1,TGCAGTGCTACCGGGACAGGGAATGAAAAACTGTTTTTT,CSATGTGNEKLFF
TRBJ2-3,NA,many,14,TRBV7-2,TGTGCCAGCAGCCTCCCGTGGGCCCCTGATACGCAGTATTTT,CASSLPWAPDTQYF
TRBJ2-3,TRBD1,NA,16,TRBV7-9,TGTGCCAGCAGCTTAGGACAGGGACCGGGCACAGATACGCAGTATTTT,CASSLGQGPGTDTQYF
TRBJ2-1,TRBD1,many,13,TRBV27,TGTGCCAGCAGTTCGGACAGGGGGCTTGAGCAGTTCTTC,CASSSDRGLEQFF
TRBJ2-3,TRBD1,NA,18,TRBV10-3,TGTGCCATCAGTGCTCCCCGGGACAGGGGGCTGAGCACAGATACGCAGTATTTT,CAISAPRDRGLSTDTQYF
TRBJ2-1,TRBD2,many,15,TRBV2,TGTGCCAGCACCTTAGCGGGAGGGCCCGTAAATGAGCAGTTCTTC,CASTLAGGPVNEQFF
TRBJ2-7,NA,NA,18,TRBV27,TGTGCCAGCAGTAGAGGGTCCGGGGGGCGATACTTCTCCTACGAGCAGTACTTC,CASSRGSGGRYFSYEQYF
TRBJ2-1,TRBD2,many,17,TRBV20-1,TGCAGTGCTACCACCGGGACTAGCGGGGGTATTTACAATGAGCAGTTCTTC,CSATTGTSGGIYNEQFF
TRBJ2-1,TRBD2,NA,19,TRBV3-1,TGTGCCAGCAGCCCCGGAACTAGCGGGAGGGCGGGTCAGGACAATGAGCAGTTCTTC,CASSPGTSGRAGQDNEQFF
TRBJ1-1,NA,NA,13,TRBV29-1,TGCAGCGTTCGGAGGGGGTTGGACACTGAAGCTTTCTTC,CSVRRGLDTEAFF
TRBJ2-2,NA,many,20,TRBV12-3/TRBV12-4,TGTGCCAGCAGTTTAGCGCTAAGGGGGGGGGCAGGAGCGAACACCGGGGAGCTGTTTTTT,CASSLALRGGAGANTGELFF
TRBJ1-5,NA,NA,18,TRBV6-2/TRBV6-3,TGTGCCAGCAGTGAAAAAGTGAACAGATACAATCATGAGTGGCCCCAGCATTTT,CASSEKVNRYNHEWPQHF
TRBJ2-2,NA,NA,15,TRBV5-1,TGCGCCAGCAGCTTTCCACAGCAGAACACCGGGGAGCTGTTTTTT,CASSFPQQNTGELFF
TRBJ2-1,NA,many,11,TRBV20-1,TGCAGTGCTAGCGTGCCCTCGTCGGAGTTCTTC,CSASVPSSEFF
TRBJ1-2,TRBD1,many,13,TRBV27,TGTGCCAGCAGTATGACAGGGGATTATGGCTACACCTTC,CASSMTGDYGYTF
TRBJ1-3,TRBD1,NA,16,TRBV18,TGTGCCAGCTCAGCGGGACAGCTACACTCTGGAAACACCATATATTTT,CASSAGQLHSGNTIYF
TRBJ2-2,NA,many,13,TRBV7-2,TGTGCCAGCAGCTTAGTCGAAGCCGGGGAGCTGTTTTTT,CASSLVEAGELFF
TRBJ2-1,TRBD2,many,13,TRBV20-1,TGCAGTGCCTTAGCGGGGACGGACAATGAGCAGTTCTTC,CSALAGTDNEQFF
TRBJ1-3,NA,many,17,TRBV6-1,TGTGCCAGCAGTCCCCGCGTCGGGCAGGGCCCTGGAAACACCATATATTTT,CASSPRVGQGPGNTIYF
TRBJ2-1,TRBD2,NA,14,TRBV20-1,TGCAGTGCTTTTCTAGCGGGGGCCACCGGTGAGCAGTTCTTC,CSAFLAGATGEQFF
TRBJ2-3,TRBD1,NA,15,TRBV28,TGTGCCAGCAGTTTTCGGACAGGGCTCCCAGATACGCAGTATTTT,CASSFRTGLPDTQYF
TRBJ1-2,NA,many,13,TRBV12-3/TRBV12-4,TGTGCCAGCAGTTTCGGGATAGGGGGTGGCTACACCTTC,CASSFGIGGGYTF
TRBJ2-3,NA,many,13,TRBV6-5,TGTGCCAGCAGTTACTCGTTAGCAGATACGCAGTATTTT,CASSYSLADTQYF
TRBJ2-7,NA,many,12,TRBV6-1,TGTGCCAGCAGGGACAGACTCTACGAGCAGTACTTC,CASRDRLYEQYF
TRBJ1-3,NA,few,12,TRBV13,TGTGCCAGCAGGTCTTCTGGAAACACCATATATTTT,CASRSSGNTIYF
TRBJ1-2,NA,many,12,TRBV20-1,TGCAGTGCTCCCGTGGACAGCTATGGCTACACCTTC,CSAPVDSYGYTF
TRBJ2-3,NA,NA,13,TRBV12-3/TRBV12-4,TGTGCCAGCAGTTTAAACTTTCCAGATACGCAGTATTTT,CASSLNFPDTQYF
TRBJ1-1,NA,many,13,TRBV20-1,TGCAGTGCTAGATCCCAACAGAACACTGAAGCTTTCTTT,CSARSQQNTEAFF
TRBJ2-1,NA,NA,13,TRBV3-1,TGTGCCAGCAGCCCACGCTCGGGAAATGAGCAGTTCTTC,CASSPRSGNEQFF
TRBJ1-5,TRBD1,many,15,TRBV6-5,TGTGCCAGCAGTTACGATGCAGGGGGCTTCCAGCCCCAGCATTTT,CASSYDAGGFQPQHF
TRBJ2-1,TRBD2,once,17,TRBV6-1,TGTGCCAGCACGAAAGAACTAGCGGGGGCCTTCTACAATGAGCAGTTCTTC,CASTKELAGAFYNEQFF